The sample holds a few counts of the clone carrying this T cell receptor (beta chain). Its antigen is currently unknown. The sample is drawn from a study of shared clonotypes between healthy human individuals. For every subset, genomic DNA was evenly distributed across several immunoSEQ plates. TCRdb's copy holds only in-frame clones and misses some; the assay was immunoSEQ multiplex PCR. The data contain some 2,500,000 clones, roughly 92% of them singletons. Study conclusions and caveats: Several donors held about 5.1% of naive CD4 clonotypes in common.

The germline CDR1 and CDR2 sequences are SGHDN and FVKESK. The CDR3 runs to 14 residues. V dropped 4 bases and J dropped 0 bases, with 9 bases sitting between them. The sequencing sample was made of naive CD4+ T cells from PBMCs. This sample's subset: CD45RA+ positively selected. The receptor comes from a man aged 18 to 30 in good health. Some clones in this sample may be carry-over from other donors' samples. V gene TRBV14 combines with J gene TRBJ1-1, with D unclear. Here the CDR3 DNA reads TGTGCCAGCAGCCTTTTTTCCTTGAACACTGAAGCTTTCTTT. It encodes CASSLFSLNTEAFF.